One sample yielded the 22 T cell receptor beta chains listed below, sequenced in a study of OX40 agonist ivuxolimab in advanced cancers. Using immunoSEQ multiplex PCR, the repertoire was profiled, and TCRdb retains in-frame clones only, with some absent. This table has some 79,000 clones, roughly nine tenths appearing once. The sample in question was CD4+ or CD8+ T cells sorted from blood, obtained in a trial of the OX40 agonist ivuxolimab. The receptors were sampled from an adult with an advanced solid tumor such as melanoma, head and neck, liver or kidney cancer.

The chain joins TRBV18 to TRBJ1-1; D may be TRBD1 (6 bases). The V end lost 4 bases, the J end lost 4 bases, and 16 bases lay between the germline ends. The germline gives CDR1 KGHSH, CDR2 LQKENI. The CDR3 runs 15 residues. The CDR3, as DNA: TGTGCCAGCTCACGACCGGTCACAGGGCGCACTGAAGCTTTCTTT. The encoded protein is CASSRPVTGRTEAFF.

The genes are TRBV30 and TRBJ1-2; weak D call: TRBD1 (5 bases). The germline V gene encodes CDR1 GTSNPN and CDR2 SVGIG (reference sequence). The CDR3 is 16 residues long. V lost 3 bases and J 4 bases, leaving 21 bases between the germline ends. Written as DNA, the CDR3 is TGTGCCTGGAGGAGGGGCCGGGCCCAAGTCGGCTATGGCTACACCTTC. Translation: CAWRRGRAQVGYGYTF.

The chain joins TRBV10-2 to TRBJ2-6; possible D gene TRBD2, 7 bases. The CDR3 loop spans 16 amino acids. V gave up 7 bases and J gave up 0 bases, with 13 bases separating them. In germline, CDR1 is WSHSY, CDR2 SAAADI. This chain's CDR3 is CASKGGRNSGANVLTF. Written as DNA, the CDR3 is TGCGCCAGCAAGGGGGGGAGAAACTCTGGGGCCAACGTCCTGACTTTC.

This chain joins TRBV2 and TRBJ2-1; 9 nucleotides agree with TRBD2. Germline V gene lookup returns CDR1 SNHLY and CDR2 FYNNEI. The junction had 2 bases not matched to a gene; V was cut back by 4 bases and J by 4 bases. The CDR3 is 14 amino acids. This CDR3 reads CASSAGLAYNEQFF. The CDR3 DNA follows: TGTGCCAGCAGTGCGGGACTAGCTTACAATGAGCAGTTCTTC.

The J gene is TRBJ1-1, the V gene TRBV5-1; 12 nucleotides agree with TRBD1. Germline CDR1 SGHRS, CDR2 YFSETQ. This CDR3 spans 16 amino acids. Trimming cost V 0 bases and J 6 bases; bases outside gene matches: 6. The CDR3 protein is CASSLAGTGGGSEAFF. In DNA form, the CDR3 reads TGCGCCAGCAGCTTGGCTGGGACAGGGGGCGGCTCTGAAGCTTTCTTT.

This CDR3 is CASSRDRDRGRGLSDTQYF. CDR3 in DNA: TGTGCCAGCAGTCGCGACCGGGACAGGGGGCGCGGGTTGTCAGATACGCAGTATTTT. This chain links TRBV6-7 with TRBJ2-3; 12 bases align to TRBD1. TRBV6-7 is flagged as an ORF with uncertain function. The CDR3 is 19 residues long. Trimming took 5 bases from V and 4 from J; bases not matched to a gene: 16.

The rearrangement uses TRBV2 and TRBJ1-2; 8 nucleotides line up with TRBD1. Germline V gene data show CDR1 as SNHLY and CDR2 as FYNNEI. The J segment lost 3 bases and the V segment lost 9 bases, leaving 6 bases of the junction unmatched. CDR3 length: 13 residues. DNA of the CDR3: TGTGCCAGTGGTAGACAGGGGTACTATGGCTACACCTTC. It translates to CASGRQGYYGYTF. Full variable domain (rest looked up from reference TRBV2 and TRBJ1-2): EPEVTQTPSHQVTQMGQEVILRCVPISNHLYFYWYRQILGQKVEFLVSFYNNEISEKSEIFDDQFSVERPDGSNFTLKIRSTKLEDSAMYFCASGRQGYYGYTFGSGTRLTVV.

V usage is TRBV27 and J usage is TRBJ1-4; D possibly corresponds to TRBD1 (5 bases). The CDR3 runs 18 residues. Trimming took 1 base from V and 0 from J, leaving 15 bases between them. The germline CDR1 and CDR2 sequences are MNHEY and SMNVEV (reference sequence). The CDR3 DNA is TGTGCCAGCAGTTTATTAGGGACCATGGCCGCAACTAATGAAAAACTGTTTTTT. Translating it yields CASSLLGTMAATNEKLFF.

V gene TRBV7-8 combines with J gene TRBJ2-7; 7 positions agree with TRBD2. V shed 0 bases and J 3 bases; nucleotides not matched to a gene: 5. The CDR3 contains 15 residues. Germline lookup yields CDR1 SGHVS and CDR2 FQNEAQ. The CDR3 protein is CASSLAGAGSYEQYF. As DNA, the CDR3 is TGTGCCAGCAGCTTAGCGGGAGCGGGAAGCTACGAGCAGTACTTC. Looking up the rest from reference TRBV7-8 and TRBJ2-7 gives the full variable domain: GAGVSQSPRYKVAKRGQDVALRCDPISGHVSLFWYQQALGQGPEFLTYFQNEAQLDKSGLPSDRFFAERPEGSVSTLKIQRTQQEDSAVYLCASSLAGAGSYEQYFGPGTRLTVT.

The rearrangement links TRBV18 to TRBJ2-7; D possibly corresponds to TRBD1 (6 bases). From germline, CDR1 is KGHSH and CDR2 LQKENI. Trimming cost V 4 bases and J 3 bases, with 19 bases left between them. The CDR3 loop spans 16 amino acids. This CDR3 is CASSRAGPQGNYEQYF. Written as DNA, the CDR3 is TGTGCCAGCTCACGGGCCGGCCCTCAGGGGAACTACGAGCAGTACTTC.

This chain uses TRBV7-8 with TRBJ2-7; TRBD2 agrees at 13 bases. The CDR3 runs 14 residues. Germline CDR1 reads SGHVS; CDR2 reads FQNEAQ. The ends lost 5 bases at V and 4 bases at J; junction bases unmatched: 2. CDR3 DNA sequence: TGTGCCAGCAGCCGGACTAGCGGGAGTTACGAGCAGTACTTC. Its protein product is CASSRTSGSYEQYF.

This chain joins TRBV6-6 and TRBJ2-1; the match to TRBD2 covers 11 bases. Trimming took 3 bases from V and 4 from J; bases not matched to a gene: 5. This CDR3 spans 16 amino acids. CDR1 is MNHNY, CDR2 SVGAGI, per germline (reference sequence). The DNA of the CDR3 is TGTGCCAGCAGTTATAGCGGGAGGGCGGGGTACAATGAGCAGTTCTTC. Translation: CASSYSGRAGYNEQFF.

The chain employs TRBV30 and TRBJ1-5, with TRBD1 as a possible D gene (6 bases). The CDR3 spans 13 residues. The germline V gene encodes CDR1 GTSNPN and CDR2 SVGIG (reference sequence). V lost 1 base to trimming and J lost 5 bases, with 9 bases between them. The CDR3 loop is CAWSAQGYQPQHF. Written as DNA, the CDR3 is TGTGCCTGGAGTGCACAGGGATATCAGCCCCAGCATTTT.

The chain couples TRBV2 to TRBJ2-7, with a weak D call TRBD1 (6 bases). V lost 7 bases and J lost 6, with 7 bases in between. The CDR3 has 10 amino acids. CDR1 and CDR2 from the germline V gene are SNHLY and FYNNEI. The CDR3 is CASNRVEQYF. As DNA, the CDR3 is TGTGCCAGCAACAGGGTCGAGCAGTACTTC.

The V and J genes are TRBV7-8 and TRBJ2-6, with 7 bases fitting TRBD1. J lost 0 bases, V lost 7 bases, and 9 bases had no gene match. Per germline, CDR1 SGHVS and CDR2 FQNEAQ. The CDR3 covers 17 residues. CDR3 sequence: CASKILGQHSGANVLTF. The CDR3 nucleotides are TGTGCCAGCAAAATACTGGGACAGCACTCTGGGGCCAACGTCCTGACTTTC.

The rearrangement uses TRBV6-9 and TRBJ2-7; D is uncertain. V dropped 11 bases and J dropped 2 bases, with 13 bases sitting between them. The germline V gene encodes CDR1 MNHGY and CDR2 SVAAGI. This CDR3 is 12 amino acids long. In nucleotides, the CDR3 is TGTGCCCCCCCTTCGGCCCCCTACGAGCAGTACTTC. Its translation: CAPPSAPYEQYF.

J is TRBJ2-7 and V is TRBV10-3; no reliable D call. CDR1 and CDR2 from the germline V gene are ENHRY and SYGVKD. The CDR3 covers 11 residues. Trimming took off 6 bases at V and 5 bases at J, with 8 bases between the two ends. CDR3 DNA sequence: TGTGCCATCAGCGCCAATAACGAGCAGTACTTC. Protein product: CAISANNEQYF.

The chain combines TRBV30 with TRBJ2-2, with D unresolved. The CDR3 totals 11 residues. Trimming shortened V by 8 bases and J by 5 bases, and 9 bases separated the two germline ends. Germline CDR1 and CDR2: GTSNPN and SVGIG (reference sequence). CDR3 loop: CAASFTGELFF. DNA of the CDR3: TGTGCCGCAAGCTTTACCGGGGAGCTGTTTTTT.

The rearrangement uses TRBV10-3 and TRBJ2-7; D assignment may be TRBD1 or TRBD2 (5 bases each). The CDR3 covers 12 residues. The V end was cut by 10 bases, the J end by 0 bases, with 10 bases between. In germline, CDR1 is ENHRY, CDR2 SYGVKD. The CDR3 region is CATRGPSYEQYF. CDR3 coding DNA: TGTGCCACCCGGGGCCCCTCCTACGAGCAGTACTTC.

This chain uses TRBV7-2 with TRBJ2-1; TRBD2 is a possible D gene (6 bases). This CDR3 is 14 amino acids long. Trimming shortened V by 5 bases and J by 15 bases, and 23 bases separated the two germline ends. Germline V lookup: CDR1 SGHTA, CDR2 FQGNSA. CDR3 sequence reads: CASSQALARQGLFF. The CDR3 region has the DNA TGTGCCAGCAGCCAAGCCCTTGCGAGGCAGGGACTGTTCTTC.

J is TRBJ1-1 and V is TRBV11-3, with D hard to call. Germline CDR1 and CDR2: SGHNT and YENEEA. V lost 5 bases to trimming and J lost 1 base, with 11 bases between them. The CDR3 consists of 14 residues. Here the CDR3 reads CASSPKKRNTEAFF. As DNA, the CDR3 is TGTGCCAGCAGCCCCAAGAAAAGGAACACTGAAGCTTTCTTT.

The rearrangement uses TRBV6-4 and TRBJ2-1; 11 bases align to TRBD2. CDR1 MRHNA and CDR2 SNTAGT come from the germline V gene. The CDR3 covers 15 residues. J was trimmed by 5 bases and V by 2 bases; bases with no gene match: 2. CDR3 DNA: TGTGCCAGCAGTGACCTAGCGGGAGGAGACAATGAGCAGTTCTTC. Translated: CASSDLAGGDNEQFF.